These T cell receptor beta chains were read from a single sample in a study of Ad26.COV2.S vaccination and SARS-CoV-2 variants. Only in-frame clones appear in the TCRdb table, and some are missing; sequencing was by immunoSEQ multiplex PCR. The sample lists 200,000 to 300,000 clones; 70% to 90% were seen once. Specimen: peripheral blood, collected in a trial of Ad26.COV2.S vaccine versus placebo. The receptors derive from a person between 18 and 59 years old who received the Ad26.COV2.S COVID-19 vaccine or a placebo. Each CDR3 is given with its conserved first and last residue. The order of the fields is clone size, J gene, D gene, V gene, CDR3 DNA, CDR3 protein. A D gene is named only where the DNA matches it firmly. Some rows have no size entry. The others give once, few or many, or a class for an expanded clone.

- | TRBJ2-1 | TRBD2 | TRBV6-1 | TGTGCCAGCAGTGAATGGATAGCGGGATCCTACAATGAGCAGTTCTTC | CASSEWIAGSYNEQFF
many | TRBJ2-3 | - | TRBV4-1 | TGCGCCAGCAGCCAAGATCATCCGTTAGAGGGGGATACGCAGTATTTT | CASSQDHPLEGDTQYF
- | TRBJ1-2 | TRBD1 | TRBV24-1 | TGTGCCACCAGTGATCCGACAGGGGACTATGGCTACACCTTC | CATSDPTGDYGYTF
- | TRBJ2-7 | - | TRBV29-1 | TGCAGCGTTGAAGGTGATTACCGGGTCCTAGGCGAGCAGTACTTC | CSVEGDYRVLGEQYF
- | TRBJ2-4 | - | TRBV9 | TGTGCCAGCAGCCACCGTTCTGGCAGCGATGCCAAAAACATTCAGTACTTC | CASSHRSGSDAKNIQYF
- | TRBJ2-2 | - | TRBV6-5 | TGTGCCAGCTCTAGGATCACCGGGGAGCTGTTTTTT | CASSRITGELFF
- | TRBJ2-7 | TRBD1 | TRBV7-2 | TGTGCCAGCAGCACATGGGACAGGGTACCCTACGAGCAGTACTTC | CASSTWDRVPYEQYF
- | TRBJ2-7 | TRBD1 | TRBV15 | TGTGCCACCAGCAGAGGCAATCAGGGGGCCTACGAGCAGTACTTC | CATSRGNQGAYEQYF
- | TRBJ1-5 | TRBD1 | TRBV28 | TGTGCCAGCAAGACAGGGGATAGCAATCAGCCCCAGCATTTT | CASKTGDSNQPQHF
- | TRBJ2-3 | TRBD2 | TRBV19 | TGTGCCAGTAGTATGGGACTAGTCAAGTCAGATACGCAGTATTTT | CASSMGLVKSDTQYF
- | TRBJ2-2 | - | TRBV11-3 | TGTGCCAGCAGCTTAAAACACCTCACCGGGGAGCTGTTTTTT | CASSLKHLTGELFF
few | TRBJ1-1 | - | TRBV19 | TGTGCCAGTAGTATAGATTCCGGGAGGGGCACTGAAGCTTTCTTT | CASSIDSGRGTEAFF
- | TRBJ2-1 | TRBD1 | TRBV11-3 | TGTGCCAGCAGCTCCTGGACAGGGGCCTACAATGAGCAGTTCTTC | CASSSWTGAYNEQFF
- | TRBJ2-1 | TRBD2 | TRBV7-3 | TGTGCCAGCAGCTCCCACCTGGGGACTAGCGGGAGGGGGTCCTACAATGAGCAGTTCTTC | CASSSHLGTSGRGSYNEQFF
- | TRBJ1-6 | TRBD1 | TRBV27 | TGTGCCAGCAGTCCCGGGACAGGGGTAAGCTATAATTCACCCCTCCACTTT | CASSPGTGVSYNSPLHF
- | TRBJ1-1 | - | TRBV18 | TGTGCCAGCTCACCACCAAACGCGGACAGGAACACTGAAGCTTTCTTT | CASSPPNADRNTEAFF
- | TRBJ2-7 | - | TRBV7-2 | TGTGCCAGCAGCTTAGACTACGGGGCCTCCTACGAGCAGTACTTC | CASSLDYGASYEQYF
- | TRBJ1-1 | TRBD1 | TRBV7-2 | TGTGCCAGCAGCTCCGGGACAGCGAACACTGAAGCTTTCTTT | CASSSGTANTEAFF
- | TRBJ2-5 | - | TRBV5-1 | TGCGCCAGCAGCCGGCGGGCAGCGATGTACCAAGAGACCCAGTACTTC | CASSRRAAMYQETQYF
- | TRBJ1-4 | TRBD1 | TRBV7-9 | TGTGCCAGCAGCTCCGGGACAGGGGGTGAAAAACTGTTTTTT | CASSSGTGGEKLFF
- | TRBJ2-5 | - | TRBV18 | TGTGCCAGCTCACCACCGAGGCTCGGGGAGACCCAGTACTTC | CASSPPRLGETQYF
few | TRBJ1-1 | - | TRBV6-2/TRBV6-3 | TGTGCCAGCAGTTACGCAGTTGGGGTGGGGAACACTGAAGCTTTCTTT | CASSYAVGVGNTEAFF
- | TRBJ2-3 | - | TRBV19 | TGTGCCAGTAGTATATTGGAAACTGGGACGCAGTATTTT | CASSILETGTQYF
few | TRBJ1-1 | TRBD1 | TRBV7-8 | TGTGCCAGCAGCAACGACAGGGTTAAGGGAAACACTGAAGCTTTCTTT | CASSNDRVKGNTEAFF
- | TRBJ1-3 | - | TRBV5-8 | TGTGCCAGCAGCTTGGCCGCGGGTTTGCCCTGGGACTCTGGAAACACCATATATTTT | CASSLAAGLPWDSGNTIYF
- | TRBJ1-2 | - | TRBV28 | TGTGCCAGCAGTTTTCTAAAGGGGGTCGGGTATGGCTACACCTTC | CASSFLKGVGYGYTF
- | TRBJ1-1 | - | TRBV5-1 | TGCGCCAGCAGCTTGGGACATCCGAACACTGAAGCTTTCTTT | CASSLGHPNTEAFF
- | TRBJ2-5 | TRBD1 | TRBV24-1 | TGTGCCACCAGTGATTGGGGGACAGGGATAGAGACCCAGTACTTC | CATSDWGTGIETQYF
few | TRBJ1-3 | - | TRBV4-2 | TGTGCCAGCAGCCAAGATGGCGGTCTTACTGGAAACACCATATATTTT | CASSQDGGLTGNTIYF
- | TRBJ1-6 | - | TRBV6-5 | TGTGCCAGCAAAAGGGAAGGGGTTAATTCACCCCTCCACTTT | CASKREGVNSPLHF
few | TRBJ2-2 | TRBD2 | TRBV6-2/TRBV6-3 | TGTGCCAGCAGTTACCCCCCGGGAGGGGCTGACACCGGGGAGCTGTTTTTT | CASSYPPGGADTGELFF
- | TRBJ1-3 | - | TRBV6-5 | TGTGGGGCAACTCGGGAGACTGGAAACACCATATATTTT | CGATRETGNTIYF
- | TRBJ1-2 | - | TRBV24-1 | TGTGCCACCAGTTCTAACAACCGCTACACCTTC | CATSSNNRYTF
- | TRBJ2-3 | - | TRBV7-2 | TGTGCCAGCAGCTGGGGCCTATCCGGGGATACGCAGTATTTT | CASSWGLSGDTQYF
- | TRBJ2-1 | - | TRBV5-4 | TGTGCCAGCAGCTTGGCAGGTAACAATGAGCAGTTCTTC | CASSLAGNNEQFF
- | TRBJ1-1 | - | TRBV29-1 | TGCAGCGCCCGGGCCACTGAAGCTTTCTTT | CSARATEAFF
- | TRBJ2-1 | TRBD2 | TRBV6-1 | TGTGCCAGCAGTGAATTGACTAGCGGGAACCATGAGCAGTTCTTC | CASSELTSGNHEQFF
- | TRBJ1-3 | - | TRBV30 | TGTGCCTGGAACATGGGCGAGGGAAACACCATATATTTT | CAWNMGEGNTIYF
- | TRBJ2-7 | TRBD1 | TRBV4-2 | TGTGCCAGCAGCGCCGGGACAGGGGGTCCCTACGAGCAGTACTTC | CASSAGTGGPYEQYF
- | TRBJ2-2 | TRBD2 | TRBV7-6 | TGTGCCAGCAGTCTAGCGGGAGAGAACACCGGGGAGCTGTTTTTT | CASSLAGENTGELFF
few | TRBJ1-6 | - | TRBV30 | TGTGCCTGCAGGGGTAGCTCCTATAATTCACCCCTCCACTTT | CACRGSSYNSPLHF
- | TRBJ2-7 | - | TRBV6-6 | TGTGCCAGCAGTCCTTATCTCGACGAGCAGTACTTC | CASSPYLDEQYF
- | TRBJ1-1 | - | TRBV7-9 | TGTGCCAGCAGCGGAACCAGGTTTAACACTGAAGCTTTCTTT | CASSGTRFNTEAFF
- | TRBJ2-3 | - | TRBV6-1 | TGTGCCAGCAGTGAACGGCACCATAGCACAGATACGCAGTATTTT | CASSERHHSTDTQYF
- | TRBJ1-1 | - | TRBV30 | TGTGCCTGGAGGGGGTTGGGGAAGAGGTACACTGAAGCTTTCTTT | CAWRGLGKRYTEAFF
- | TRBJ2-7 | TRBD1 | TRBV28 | TGTGCCAGCAGTACGGGACAGGGGGCTTACGAGCAGTACTTC | CASSTGQGAYEQYF
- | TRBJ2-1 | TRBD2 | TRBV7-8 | TGTGCCAGCAGCGTGAGACTAGCGGGGCACAATGAGCAGTTCTTC | CASSVRLAGHNEQFF
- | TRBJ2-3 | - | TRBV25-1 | TGTGCCAGCAGTATAACTAGTTCTCCCACAGATACGCAGTATTTT | CASSITSSPTDTQYF
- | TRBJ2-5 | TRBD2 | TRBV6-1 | TGTGCCAGCAGTGAACTGCGGGCTAGCGGCCTCCAAGAGACCCAGTACTTC | CASSELRASGLQETQYF
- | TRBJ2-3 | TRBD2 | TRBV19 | TGTGCCAGTAGTCCACCGGGACTAGACATCACATATACGCAGTATTTT | CASSPPGLDITYTQYF
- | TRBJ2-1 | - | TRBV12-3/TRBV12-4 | TGTGCCAGCAGTTTAGTAATTTACAATGAGCAGTTCTTC | CASSLVIYNEQFF
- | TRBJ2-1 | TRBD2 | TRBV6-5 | TGTGCCAGTATTGGACTAGCGGGAGGAAATAATGAGCAGTTCTTC | CASIGLAGGNNEQFF
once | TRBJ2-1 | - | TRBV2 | TGTGCCAGCAGTGTTGAGCGATTCTTC | CASSVERFF